This note documents a single TCR beta chain sequence. The data originate from a study of cytomegalovirus exposure and HLA in healthy donors. CDR3 length equals 16 residues. The germline V gene encodes CDR1 SGHRS and CDR2 YFSETQ. V lost 4 bases and J lost 3; bases outside the gene matches: 8. Repertoires were generated with immunoSEQ multiplex PCR, while TCRdb's copy carries only in-frame clones and drops some. The sample lists some 130,000 clones, about 86% occurring once. The TCR originated in a man aged 18-30 years in good health and CMV-seronegative. The source material was PBMCs. The chain links TRBV5-1 to TRBJ2-5, with 11 bases that match TRBD2. CDR3 sequence reads: CASSAQTSGVKETQYF. In DNA, the CDR3 is TGCGCCAGCAGCGCCCAGACTAGCGGGGTAAAAGAGACCCAGTACTTC.